This T cell receptor beta chain was sequenced during a study of cytomegalovirus exposure and HLA in healthy donors. Study context: In an early release, HLA-typed donors contributed tens of millions of unique TCR sequences. Study results and limitations: Follow-up analysis later connected one missense variant in DCLRE1C with trimming of TCR beta V- and J-genes. Analyzed later, association rates of TCRs varied across HLA loci, with DRB1 most and HLA-C fewest.

The PCR had 60 Vbeta and 13 Jbeta primers. Sequenced by immunoSEQ multiplex PCR; TCRdb stores in-frame clones only, minus some. The repertoire holds about 150,000 clones, with 73% as singletons. The germline CDR1 and CDR2 sequences are GTSNPN and SVGIG (reference sequence). This CDR3 is built from 11 residues. Trimming removed 5 bases at V and 10 bases at J, with 12 bases between. In its sample, this clone was seen a few times. Antigen unknown. This rearrangement joins TRBV30 to TRBJ2-1, with a tentative D call TRBD1 (6 bases). The sequence derives from a woman aged 18 to 35 in good health and CMV-seronegative. Source material: PBMCs. CDR3 DNA: TGTGCCTGGGGGGGCCGGTGGGAGCAGTTCTTC. It translates to CAWGGRWEQFF.